This T cell receptor (beta chain) was recovered during a study of CD8 T cells in ankylosing spondylitis. In regard to this clonotype: Its antigen is unidentified.

Researchers built TCR beta libraries using quantitative 5'-RACE with molecular barcodes. TCRdb reprocessed the 5' RACE reads with MiXCR, giving one entry per CDR3 protein. Of 700,000 to 1,000,000 distinct CDR3 sequences in the sample, roughly 12% were seen once. Study results and limitations: A motif in TCR beta, a set of roughly eight highly homologous variants, appeared characteristic of ankylosing spondylitis blood. Within matched ankylosing spondylitis synovial fluid, disease-linked clones were reportedly significantly enriched.

Germline CDR1 KGHSH, CDR2 LQKENI. Trimming pared 3 bases from V and 4 bases from J, leaving 13 bases between. CDR3 length equals 16 residues. The chain links TRBV18 to TRBJ2-6, with a weak D call TRBD1 (6 bases). The origin of this receptor is a male donor with ankylosing spondylitis. The specimen sequenced was blood, either unsorted or a sorted T cell fraction (not recorded which). The CDR3 loop reads CASSPFQGRGANVLTF. In nucleotides, the CDR3 is TGTGCCAGCTCACCTTTCCAGGGGAGAGGGGCCAACGTCCTGACTTTC.